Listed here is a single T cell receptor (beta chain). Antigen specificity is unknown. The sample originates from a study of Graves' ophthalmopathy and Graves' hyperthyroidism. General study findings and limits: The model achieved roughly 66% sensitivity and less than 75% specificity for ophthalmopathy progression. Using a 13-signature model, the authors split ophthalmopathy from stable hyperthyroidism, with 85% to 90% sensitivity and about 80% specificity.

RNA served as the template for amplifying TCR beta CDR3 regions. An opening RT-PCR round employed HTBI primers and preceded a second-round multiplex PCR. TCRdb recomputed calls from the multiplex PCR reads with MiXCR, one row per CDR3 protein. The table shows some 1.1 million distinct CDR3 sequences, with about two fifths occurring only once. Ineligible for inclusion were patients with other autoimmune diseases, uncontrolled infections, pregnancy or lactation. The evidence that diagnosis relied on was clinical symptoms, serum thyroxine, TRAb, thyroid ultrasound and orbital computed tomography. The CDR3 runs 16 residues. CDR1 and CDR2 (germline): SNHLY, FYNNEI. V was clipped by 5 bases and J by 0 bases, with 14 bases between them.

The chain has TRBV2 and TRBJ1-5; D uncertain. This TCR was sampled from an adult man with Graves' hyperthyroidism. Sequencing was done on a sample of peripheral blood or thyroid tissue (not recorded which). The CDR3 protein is CASSSKAAPSNQPQHF. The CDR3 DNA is TGTGCCAGCAGTTCCAAGGCCGCACCTAGCAATCAGCCCCAGCATTTT.